The next 31 T cell receptor beta chains were all read from a single sample in a study of beta chain features in type 1 diabetes. Study-wide points: There was a moderate but significant shortening of TCRB CDR3s in all four CD4+ subsets of Type 1 diabetes patients.

Reverse transcription of all isolated RNA meant that expressed TCRB transcripts were sequenced. Profiled with immunoSEQ multiplex PCR; TCRdb holds only in-frame clones, not every one. The table records approximately 58,000 clones, approximately 60% of them present only once. The antigens for these receptors are not known. Sequenced sample: stem cell memory CD4+ T cells from blood. The receptors shown here come from a woman under 40 with type 1 diabetes.

This sequence joins TRBV28 and TRBJ2-7; D is possibly TRBD1 (5 bases). This CDR3 comprises 11 residues. Deletions cut 8 bases from V and 1 base from J, with 6 bases between. CDR1 is MDHEN and CDR2 is SYDVKM in the germline V gene. Here the CDR3 reads CASQGSYEQYF. CDR3 bases: TGTGCCAGCCAGGGTTCCTACGAGCAGTACTTC.

This clone was detected a few times. The chain combines TRBV29-1 with TRBJ2-7; 9 bases are shared with TRBD2. CDR3 length equals 15 residues. Germline lookup yields CDR1 SQVTM and CDR2 ANQGSEA. V was clipped by 7 bases and J by 3 bases; unmatched bases: 13. DNA for the CDR3: TGCAGCGCCCGCGGCCCGGCTAGCGGGGACTACGAGCAGTACTTC. This encodes CSARGPASGDYEQYF.

The rearrangement links TRBV7-9 to TRBJ2-7, with a weak D call TRBD2 (6 bases). The V end was cut by 2 bases, the J end by 5 bases, with 10 bases between. Germline values: CDR1 SEHNR, CDR2 FQNEAQ (reference sequence). The CDR3 is 13 residues long. DNA of the CDR3: TGTGCCAGCAGCTTAACTAGCACCGACGAGCAGTACTTC. This translates into CASSLTSTDEQYF. Filled out from reference TRBV7-9 and TRBJ2-7, the complete variable domain reads DTGVSQNPRHKITKRGQNVTFRCDPISEHNRLYWYRQTLGQGPEFLTYFQNEAQLEKSRLLSDRFSAERPKGSFSTLEIQRTEQGDSAMYLCASSLTSTDEQYFGPGTRLTVT.

This clone was counted a few times. This chain joins TRBV7-6 and TRBJ1-1; D is unclear. V was clipped by 5 bases and J by 12 bases, with 16 bases between them. Germline CDR1 and CDR2: SGHVS and FNYEAQ. The CDR3 contains 12 residues. The CDR3 region is CASSPAGMPTFF. The CDR3 DNA is TGTGCCAGCAGCCCTGCCGGGATGCCGACTTTCTTT.

Points on this clone: Germline and junction disagree at one end, which may indicate a read error. The rearrangement links TRBV7-7 to TRBJ2-5, with D maybe TRBD2 (5 bases). Germline V gives CDR1 SSHAT, CDR2 FNYEAQ (reference sequence). The CDR3 is 14 residues long. The CDR3 DNA reads TGTGCTAGCACCACTTCTCCCGGGGTAGAGACCCAGTACTTC. Its protein product is CASTTSPGVETQYF.

The chain employs TRBV20-1 and TRBJ2-7; possible D gene TRBD2, 5 bases. The CDR3 extends over 10 amino acids. The V end was cut by 6 bases, the J end by 6 bases, with 9 bases between. From germline, CDR1 is DFQATT and CDR2 SNEGSKA (reference sequence). CDR3 region: CSAQRGEQYF. The CDR3 DNA reads as TGCAGTGCCCAACGGGGCGAGCAGTACTTC.

In DNA, the CDR3 is TGTGCCAGCAGCTTGAAGAGTGGGAGTGAAAAACTGTTTTTT. It translates to CASSLKSGSEKLFF. V and J are TRBV5-6 and TRBJ1-4; D gene unclear. Germline V gene sequence: CDR1 SGHDT, CDR2 YYEEEE. The CDR3 totals 14 residues. V was trimmed by 1 base and J by 7 bases, leaving 11 bases between them.

The V and J genes are TRBV15 and TRBJ1-1, with 10 bases that match TRBD1. V was pared by 2 bases and J by 4 bases, with 4 bases of the junction left unmatched. The CDR3 has 15 residues. In germline, CDR1 is LNHNV, CDR2 YYDKDF (reference sequence). The CDR3 protein is CATSRRTGGSTEAFF. The CDR3 DNA sequence: TGTGCCACCAGCAGACGGACAGGGGGGAGCACTGAAGCTTTCTTT.

V usage is TRBV7-8 and J usage is TRBJ2-4; D call uncertain. Germline CDR1 and CDR2: SGHVS and FQNEAQ. The CDR3 has 12 residues. The V end lost 2 bases, the J end lost 5 bases, and 4 bases lay between the germline ends. The CDR3 spells CASSLSENIQYF. As DNA, the CDR3 is TGTGCCAGCAGCTTATCCGAAAACATTCAGTACTTC.

This clone was seen a handful of times. The V and J genes are TRBV19 and TRBJ1-4, with a tentative D call TRBD1 (5 bases). Per the germline V gene, CDR1 is LNHDA and CDR2 is SQIVND (reference sequence). Trimming removed 3 bases at V and 2 bases at J, with 7 bases between. The CDR3 is 14 amino acids. CDR3: CASSIQGTNEKLFF. In nucleotides, the CDR3 is TGTGCCAGTAGTATTCAGGGCACTAATGAAAAACTGTTTTTT.

The chain is built from TRBV7-3 and TRBJ2-3; the D is unclear. Trimming shortened V by 3 bases and J by 0 bases, and 4 bases separated the two germline ends. CDR3 length: 13 amino acids. Germline V gives CDR1 SGHTA, CDR2 FQGTGA. CDR3 sequence: CASSFSSTDTQYF. CDR3 DNA sequence: TGTGCCAGCAGCTTTTCTAGCACAGATACGCAGTATTTT. The full variable domain, with the rest looked up from reference TRBV7-3 and TRBJ2-3, is GAGVSQTPSNKVTEKGKYVELRCDPISGHTALYWYRQSLGQGPEFLIYFQGTGAADDSGLPNDRFFAVRPEGSVSTLKIQRTERGDSAVYLCASSFSSTDTQYFGPGTRLTVL.

This chain connects TRBV30 to TRBJ2-2; 7 nucleotides agree with TRBD2. Germline lookup yields CDR1 GTSNPN and CDR2 SVGIG (reference sequence). J gave up 2 bases and V 3 bases, and 6 bases lay outside the gene matches. The CDR3 sequence is 15 residues long. CDR3 in DNA: TGTGCCTGGAGGGGGGGGAGTGCCAACACCGGGGAGCTGTTTTTT. It encodes CAWRGGSANTGELFF.

The chain recombines TRBV2 with TRBJ2-1; D perhaps matches TRBD1 (6 bases). The CDR3 has 15 residues. V was pared by 5 bases and J by 1 base, with 12 bases between. Germline CDR1 and CDR2: SNHLY and FYNNEI. CDR3 coding DNA: TGTGCCAGCAGTTTACAGGGCCCTTCCTACAATGAGCAGTTCTTC. This gives the protein CASSLQGPSYNEQFF.

The chain uses TRBV18 and TRBJ2-4; D not certain. V gave up 6 bases and J gave up 0 bases, with 6 bases separating them. Germline CDR1 and CDR2: KGHSH and LQKENI. The CDR3 is 13 amino acids. The CDR3 spells CASSKLAKNIQYF. CDR3 bases: TGTGCCAGCTCGAAGCTAGCCAAAAACATTCAGTACTTC.

The chain combines TRBV27 with TRBJ2-5; 9 nucleotides match TRBD2. J was trimmed by 5 bases and V by 3 bases; bases with no gene match: 1. The germline CDR1 and CDR2 sequences are MNHEY and SMNVEV (reference sequence). The CDR3 runs to 13 residues. The CDR3 DNA is TGTGCCAGCAGTTTCGCGGGAGGGGAGACCCAGTACTTC. It specifies CASSFAGGETQYF.

CDR3 coding DNA: TGCAGCGTTGAGGGACTAGTCGGGAGGACCTACGAGCAGTACTTC. Translation: CSVEGLVGRTYEQYF. The chain employs TRBV29-1 and TRBJ2-7, with 8 positions matching TRBD2. The germline CDR1 and CDR2 sequences are SQVTM and ANQGSEA. V lost 3 bases and J lost 2; bases outside the gene matches: 9. The CDR3 has 15 residues.

This rearrangement joins TRBV19 to TRBJ2-5, with D maybe TRBD1 (5 bases). The V gene lost 6 bases and the J gene lost 5 bases, with 16 bases spanning the gap. CDR3 length: 14 residues. Germline V gene data show CDR1 as LNHDA and CDR2 as SQIVND (reference sequence). The CDR3 here is CASRSQGGSETQYF. As DNA, the CDR3 is TGTGCCAGTAGGTCCCAGGGCGGATCGGAGACCCAGTACTTC. The whole variable domain, filled in from reference TRBV19 and TRBJ2-5, reads DGGITQSPKYLFRKEGQNVTLSCEQNLNHDAMYWYRQDPGQGLRLIYYSQIVNDFQKGDIAEGYSVSREKKESFPLTVTSAQKNPTAFYLCASRSQGGSETQYFGPGTRLLVL.

The chain uses TRBV5-1 and TRBJ2-7; possible D gene TRBD1, 6 bases. The CDR3 length is 17 residues. The ends were cut back, 4 bases at V and 0 bases at J, with 20 bases in the middle. Germline V gene sequence: CDR1 SGHRS, CDR2 YFSETQ. Here the CDR3 DNA reads TGCGCCAGCAGCCCGATGACAGGTTTGACCGTCTCCTACGAGCAGTACTTC. It codes for CASSPMTGLTVSYEQYF.

The V and J genes are TRBV28 and TRBJ1-2; 12 positions match TRBD1. Trimming took 7 bases from V and 5 from J; bases not matched to a gene: 8. This CDR3 region has 15 residues. Germline values: CDR1 MDHEN, CDR2 SYDVKM. The CDR3 loop reads CASIGDRGPRYGYTF. The CDR3 DNA sequence: TGTGCCAGCATAGGGGACAGGGGGCCGCGTTATGGCTACACCTTC.

The rearrangement joins TRBV4-1 to TRBJ2-5, with 7 bases that match TRBD1. The V and J ends lost 0 bases and 2 bases, in that order; junction bases with no gene match: 9. This CDR3 has 17 residues. Per germline, CDR1 MGHRA and CDR2 YSYEKL. CDR3 region: CASSQDWGTVGQETQYF. CDR3 DNA: TGCGCCAGCAGCCAAGATTGGGGGACAGTTGGACAAGAGACCCAGTACTTC.

The chain couples TRBV28 to TRBJ2-1, with 7 bases aligning to TRBD1. After removal of 6 bases from V and 1 base from J, the junction contained 0 bases not matched to a gene. Per the germline V gene, CDR1 is MDHEN and CDR2 is SYDVKM. This CDR3 spans 13 amino acids. The CDR3 here is CASRTGSYNEQFF. In DNA form, the CDR3 reads TGTGCCAGCAGGACAGGGTCCTACAATGAGCAGTTCTTC.

The chain has TRBV15 and TRBJ2-7; perhaps TRBD1 as D (5 bases). From germline, CDR1 is LNHNV and CDR2 YYDKDF (reference sequence). This CDR3 has 13 amino acids. V gave up 5 bases and J gave up 6 bases, with 14 bases separating them. Here the CDR3 reads CATSLDSRREQYF. The CDR3 DNA reads TGTGCCACCAGCCTTGACAGTCGACGCGAGCAGTACTTC.

The V gene is TRBV18, the J gene TRBJ1-1; 7 bases line up with TRBD1. Germline CDR1 is KGHSH and CDR2 is LQKENI. V was clipped by 3 bases and J by 3 bases; unmatched bases: 7. The CDR3 has 15 amino acids. Here the CDR3 DNA reads TGTGCCAGCTCACCGACGACAGGGATGGACACTGAAGCTTTCTTT. Amino acid sequence: CASSPTTGMDTEAFF.

The chain links TRBV5-4 to TRBJ2-6, with D perhaps matching TRBD1 (5 bases). The germline V and J ends were trimmed by 0 bases and 2 bases, with 6 bases remaining between them. Germline-derived CDR1 and CDR2 are SGHNT and YYREEE (reference sequence). CDR3 length: 15 amino acids. The CDR3 reads CASSLGQPGANVLTF. The CDR3 DNA sequence: TGTGCCAGCAGCTTGGGACAGCCTGGGGCCAACGTCCTGACTTTC.

This clone has only a few counts. The genes are TRBV21-1 and TRBJ2-1; no DNA check was done on the table's D call, TRBD2. TRBV21-1 is marked as a pseudogene. The CDR3 sequence is 15 residues long. The CDR3 region is CASSSLPYRVDEQFF. Here the CDR3 DNA reads TGTGCCAGCAGCTCCCTGCCGTATCGGGTCGATGAGCAGTTCTTC.

V and J are TRBV7-3 and TRBJ2-2; 9 bases fit TRBD2. CDR3 size: 15 residues. CDR1 is SGHTA and CDR2 is FQGTGA in the germline V gene. J lost 5 bases, V lost 5 bases, and 6 bases had no gene match. The CDR3: CASSKLAGETGELFF. CDR3 coding DNA: TGTGCCAGCAGCAAGTTAGCGGGAGAGACCGGGGAGCTGTTTTTT. Looking up the rest from reference TRBV7-3 and TRBJ2-2 gives the full variable domain: GAGVSQTPSNKVTEKGKYVELRCDPISGHTALYWYRQSLGQGPEFLIYFQGTGAADDSGLPNDRFFAVRPEGSVSTLKIQRTERGDSAVYLCASSKLAGETGELFFGEGSRLTVL.

V and J are TRBV7-6 and TRBJ2-5; TRBD1 matches at 8 bases. The J call may be incorrect, as the DNA end agrees better with TRBJ2-7. Germline V gives CDR1 SGHVS, CDR2 FNYEAQ. This CDR3 has 15 amino acids. CDR3 sequence: CASSPPGQVEDEQYF. The CDR3 DNA reads as TGTGCCAGCAGCCCACCGGGACAGGTTGAAGACGAGCAGTACTTC.

The genes are TRBV30 and TRBJ1-3; D gene uncertain. This CDR3 region has 13 residues. Trimming took off 0 bases at V and 3 bases at J, with 6 bases between the two ends. Germline V lookup: CDR1 GTSNPN, CDR2 SVGIG (reference sequence). The CDR3 coding sequence is TGTGCCTGGAGTGTGTCAAATGGAAACACCATATATTTT. It codes for CAWSVSNGNTIYF.

The CDR3 loop is CASNGRGGHTEAFF. For the CDR3, the DNA is TGTGCCAGCAACGGCCGCGGCGGGCACACTGAAGCTTTCTTT. The chain recombines TRBV7-9 with TRBJ1-1; D is undetermined. Germline loops: CDR1 SEHNR, CDR2 FQNEAQ (reference sequence). V was cut by 7 bases and J by 3 bases, with 15 bases left in between. There are 14 residues in the CDR3.

The chain has TRBV4-1 and TRBJ1-4, with 9 bases matching TRBD1. The length of the CDR3 is 15 residues. Germline-derived CDR1 and CDR2 are MGHRA and YSYEKL. J was trimmed by 7 bases and V by 3 bases; bases with no gene match: 6. The CDR3 coding sequence is TGCGCCAGCAGCCACCCGGACAGGGGAGGTGAAAAACTGTTTTTT. This encodes CASSHPDRGGEKLFF.

V usage is TRBV7-2 and J usage is TRBJ1-2, with 9 bases identical to TRBD1. V was pared by 5 bases and J by 5 bases, with 9 bases of the junction left unmatched. Germline CDR1 is SGHTA and CDR2 is FQGNSA. The CDR3 extends over 15 amino acids. CDR3 protein: CASSPYRGREYGYTF. CDR3 nucleotide sequence: TGTGCCAGCAGCCCCTACAGGGGGCGCGAGTATGGCTACACCTTC.